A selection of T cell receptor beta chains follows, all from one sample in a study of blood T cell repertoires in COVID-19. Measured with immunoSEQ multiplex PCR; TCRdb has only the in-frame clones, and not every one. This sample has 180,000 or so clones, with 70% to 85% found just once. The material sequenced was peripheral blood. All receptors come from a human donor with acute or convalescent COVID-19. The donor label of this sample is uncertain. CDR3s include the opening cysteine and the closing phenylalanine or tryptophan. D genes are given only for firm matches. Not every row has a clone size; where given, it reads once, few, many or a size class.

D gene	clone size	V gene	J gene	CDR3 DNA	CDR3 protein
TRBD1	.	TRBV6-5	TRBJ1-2	TGTGCCAGCAGCTCCGGGACAGTTGTATATGGCTACACCTTC	CASSSGTVVYGYTF
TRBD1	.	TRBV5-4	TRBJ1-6	TGTGCCAGCAGCTTGTACAGGGGGAATTCACCCCTCCACTTT	CASSLYRGNSPLHF
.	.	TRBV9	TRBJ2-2	TGTGCCAGCAGAATGGGACAGAACACCGGGGAGCTGTTTTTT	CASRMGQNTGELFF
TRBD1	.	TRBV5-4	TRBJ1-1	TGTGCCAGCAGCTTGGTGGACAGGGAAGACACTGAAGCTTTCTTT	CASSLVDREDTEAFF
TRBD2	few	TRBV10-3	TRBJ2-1	TGTGCCATCAGTGAGAGCGGCTCGGGAGGGGTCAATGAGCAGTTCTTC	CAISESGSGGVNEQFF
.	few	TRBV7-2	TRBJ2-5	TGTGCCAGCAAGACAGGCGGGCCGGGCCAAGAGACCCAGTACTTC	CASKTGGPGQETQYF
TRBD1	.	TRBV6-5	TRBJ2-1	TGTGCCAGCAGTAGGACAGGGTGGGGCAATGAGCAGTTCTTC	CASSRTGWGNEQFF
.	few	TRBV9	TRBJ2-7	TGTGCCAGCAGCGTCACAGGAACCCTCGGATACGAGCAGTACTTC	CASSVTGTLGYEQYF
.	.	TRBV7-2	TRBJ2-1	TGTGCCAGCTCTCGGAGGGCCGGAGGTGAGCAGTTCTTC	CASSRRAGGEQFF
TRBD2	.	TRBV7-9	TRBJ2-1	TGTGCCAGCAGCTTCCGACCTAGCGGGAGGGCAAATGAGCAGTTCTTC	CASSFRPSGRANEQFF
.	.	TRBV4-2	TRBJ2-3	TGTGCCAGCAGCCAACGAACGGGGACAGATACGCAGTATTTT	CASSQRTGTDTQYF
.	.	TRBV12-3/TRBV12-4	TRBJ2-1	TGTGCCAGCAGTTTAACGGAGTTCAATGAGCAGTTCTTC	CASSLTEFNEQFF